This TCR beta chain originates from a study of T-cell reconstitution after alpha-beta-depleted transplantation in children. This clonotype was seen at least ten times. A library of TCRbeta sequences, prepared with unique molecular identifiers, was generated. TCRdb recomputed calls from the PCR reads with MiXCR, one row per CDR3 protein. The sample records a few hundred thousand distinct CDR3 sequences, approximately 9.8% being singletons. V dropped 3 bases and J dropped 9; count of bases not matched to a gene: 17. The CDR3 covers 18 residues. Germline loops: CDR1 SGDLS, CDR2 YYNGEE. The genes are TRBV9 and TRBJ2-1, with 11 bases that match TRBD1. The material sequenced was PBMCs from the stem cell graft donor, taken from the stem cell graft. This receptor was taken from a human donor who donated a stem cell graft to a child with SCID. CDR3 residues: CASSGEGKDRGLFGEQFF. CDR3 nucleotides: TGTGCCAGCAGCGGGGAAGGGAAGGACAGGGGGCTTTTTGGTGAGCAGTTCTTC. Based on the CDR3 plus reference TRBV9 and TRBJ2-1, the full variable domain is DSGVTQTPKHLITATGQRVTLRCSPRSGDLSVYWYQQSLDQGLQFLIQYYNGEERAKGNILERFSAQQFPDLHSELNLSSLELGDSALYFCASSGEGKDRGLFGEQFFGPGTRLTVL.